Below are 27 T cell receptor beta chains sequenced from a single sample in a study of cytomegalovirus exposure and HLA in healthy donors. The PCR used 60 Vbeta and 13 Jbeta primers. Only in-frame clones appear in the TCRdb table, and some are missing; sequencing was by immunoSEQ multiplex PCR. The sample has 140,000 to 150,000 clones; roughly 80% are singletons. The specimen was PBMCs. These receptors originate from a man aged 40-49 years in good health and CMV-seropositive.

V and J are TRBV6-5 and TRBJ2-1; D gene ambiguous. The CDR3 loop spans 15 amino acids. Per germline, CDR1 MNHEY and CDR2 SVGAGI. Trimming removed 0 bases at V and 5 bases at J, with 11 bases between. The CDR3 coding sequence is TGTGCCAGCAGTTACTCGACATCCGCCCACAATGAGCAGTTCTTC. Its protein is CASSYSTSAHNEQFF.

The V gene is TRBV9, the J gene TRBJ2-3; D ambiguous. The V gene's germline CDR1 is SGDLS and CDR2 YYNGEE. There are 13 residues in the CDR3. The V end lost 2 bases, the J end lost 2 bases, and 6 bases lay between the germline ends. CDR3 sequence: CASSVQNTDTQYF. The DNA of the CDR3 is TGTGCCAGCAGCGTCCAAAACACAGATACGCAGTATTTT.

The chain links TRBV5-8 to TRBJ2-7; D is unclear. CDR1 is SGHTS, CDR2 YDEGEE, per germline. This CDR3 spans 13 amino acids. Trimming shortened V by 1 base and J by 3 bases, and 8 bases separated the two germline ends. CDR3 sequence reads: CASSLPECYEQYF. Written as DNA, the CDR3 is TGTGCCAGCAGCTTGCCCGAGTGCTACGAGCAGTACTTC.

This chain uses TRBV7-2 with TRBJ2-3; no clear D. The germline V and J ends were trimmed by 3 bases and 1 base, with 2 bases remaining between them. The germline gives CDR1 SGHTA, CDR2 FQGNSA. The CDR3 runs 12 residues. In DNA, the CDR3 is TGTGCCAGCAGCTTCGGCACAGATACGCAGTATTTT. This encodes CASSFGTDTQYF.

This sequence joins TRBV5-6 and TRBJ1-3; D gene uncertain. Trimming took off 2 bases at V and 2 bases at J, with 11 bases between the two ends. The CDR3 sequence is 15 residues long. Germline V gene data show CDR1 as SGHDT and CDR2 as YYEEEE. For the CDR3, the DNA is TGTGCCAGCAGCTTTTTGGGCGGGGCTGGAAACACCATATATTTT. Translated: CASSFLGGAGNTIYF.

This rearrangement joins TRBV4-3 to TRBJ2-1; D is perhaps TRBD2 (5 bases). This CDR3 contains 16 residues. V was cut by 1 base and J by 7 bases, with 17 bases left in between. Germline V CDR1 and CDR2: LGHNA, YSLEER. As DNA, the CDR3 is TGCGCCAGCAGCCAAGGAATTAGCGTCGAGAAAAATGAGCAGTTCTTC. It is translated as CASSQGISVEKNEQFF.

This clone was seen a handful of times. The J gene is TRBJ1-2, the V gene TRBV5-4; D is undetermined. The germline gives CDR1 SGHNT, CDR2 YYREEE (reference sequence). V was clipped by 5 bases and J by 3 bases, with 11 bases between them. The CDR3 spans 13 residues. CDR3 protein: CASRPWLDYGYTF. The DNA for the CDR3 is TGTGCCAGCAGACCCTGGCTGGACTATGGCTACACCTTC. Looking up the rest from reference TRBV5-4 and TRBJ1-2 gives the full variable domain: ETGVTQSPTHLIKTRGQQVTLRCSSQSGHNTVSWYQQALGQGPQFIFQYYREEENGRGNFPPRFSGLQFPNYSSELNVNALELDDSALYLCASRPWLDYGYTFGSGTRLTVV.

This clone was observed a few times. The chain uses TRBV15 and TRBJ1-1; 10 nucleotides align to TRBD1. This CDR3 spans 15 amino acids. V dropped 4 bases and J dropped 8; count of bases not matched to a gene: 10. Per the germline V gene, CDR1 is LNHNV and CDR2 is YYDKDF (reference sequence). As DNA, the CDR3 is TGTGCCACCAGCATCCGAGACAGGGGGCGGAAGGAAGCTTTCTTT. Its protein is CATSIRDRGRKEAFF.

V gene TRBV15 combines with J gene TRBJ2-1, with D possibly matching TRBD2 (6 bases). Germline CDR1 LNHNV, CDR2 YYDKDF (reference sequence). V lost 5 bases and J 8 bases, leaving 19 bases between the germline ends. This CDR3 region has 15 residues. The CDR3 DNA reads TGTGCCACCAGCGTGGGACTCCGTCGTTTCGATGAGCAGTTCTTC. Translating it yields CATSVGLRRFDEQFF.

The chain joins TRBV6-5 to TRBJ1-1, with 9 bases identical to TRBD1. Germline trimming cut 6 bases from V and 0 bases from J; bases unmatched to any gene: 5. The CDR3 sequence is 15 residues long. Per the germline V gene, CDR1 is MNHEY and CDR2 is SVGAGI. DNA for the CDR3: TGTGCCAGCAGCCGTGACAGGGGGGTGAACACTGAAGCTTTCTTT. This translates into CASSRDRGVNTEAFF.

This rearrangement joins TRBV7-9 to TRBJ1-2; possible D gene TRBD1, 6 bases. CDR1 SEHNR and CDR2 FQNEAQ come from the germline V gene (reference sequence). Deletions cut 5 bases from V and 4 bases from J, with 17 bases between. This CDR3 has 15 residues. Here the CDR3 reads CASSGGRGPPYGYTF. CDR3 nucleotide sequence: TGTGCCAGCAGCGGGGGCAGGGGCCCTCCCTATGGCTACACCTTC.

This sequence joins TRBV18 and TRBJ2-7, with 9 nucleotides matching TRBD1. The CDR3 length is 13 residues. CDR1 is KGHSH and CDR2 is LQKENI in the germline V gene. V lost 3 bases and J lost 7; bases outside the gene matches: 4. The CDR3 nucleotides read TGTGCCAGCTCACCGGGACAGGGCAATGAGCAGTACTTC. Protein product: CASSPGQGNEQYF. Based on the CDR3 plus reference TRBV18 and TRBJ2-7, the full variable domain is NAGVMQNPRHLVRRRGQEARLRCSPMKGHSHVYWYRQLPEEGLKFMVYLQKENIIDESGMPKERFSAEFPKEGPSILRIQQVVRGDSAAYFCASSPGQGNEQYFGPGTRLTVT.

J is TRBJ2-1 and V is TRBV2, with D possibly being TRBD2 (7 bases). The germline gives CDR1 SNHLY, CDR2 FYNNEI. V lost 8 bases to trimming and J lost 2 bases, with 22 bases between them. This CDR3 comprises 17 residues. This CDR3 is CASVGGEGGLTYNEQFF. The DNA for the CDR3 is TGTGCCAGCGTTGGCGGGGAGGGGGGACTCACCTACAATGAGCAGTTCTTC.

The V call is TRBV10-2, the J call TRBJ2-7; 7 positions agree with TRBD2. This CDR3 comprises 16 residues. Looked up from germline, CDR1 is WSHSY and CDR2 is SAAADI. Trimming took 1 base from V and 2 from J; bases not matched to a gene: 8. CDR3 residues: CASSEFSAGVAYEQYF. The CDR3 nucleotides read TGCGCCAGCAGTGAGTTTTCGGCGGGAGTAGCCTACGAGCAGTACTTC.

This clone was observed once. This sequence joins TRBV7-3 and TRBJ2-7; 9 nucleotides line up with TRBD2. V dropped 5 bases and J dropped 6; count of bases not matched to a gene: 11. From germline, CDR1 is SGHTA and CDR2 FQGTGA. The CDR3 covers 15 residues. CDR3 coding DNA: TGTGCCAGCAGCCCCTGCGTTCTAGCGGGATGCGAGCAGTACTTC. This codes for CASSPCVLAGCEQYF.

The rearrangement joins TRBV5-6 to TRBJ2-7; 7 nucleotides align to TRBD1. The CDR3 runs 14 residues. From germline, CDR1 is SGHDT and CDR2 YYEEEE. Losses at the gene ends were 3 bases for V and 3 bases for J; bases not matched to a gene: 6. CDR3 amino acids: CASSYRTGLYEQYF. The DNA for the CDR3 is TGTGCCAGCAGCTACCGGACAGGTCTCTACGAGCAGTACTTC. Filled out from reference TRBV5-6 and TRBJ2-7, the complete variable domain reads DAGVTQSPTHLIKTRGQQVTLRCSPKSGHDTVSWYQQALGQGPQFIFQYYEEEERQRGNFPDRFSGHQFPNYSSELNVNALLLGDSALYLCASSYRTGLYEQYFGPGTRLTVT.

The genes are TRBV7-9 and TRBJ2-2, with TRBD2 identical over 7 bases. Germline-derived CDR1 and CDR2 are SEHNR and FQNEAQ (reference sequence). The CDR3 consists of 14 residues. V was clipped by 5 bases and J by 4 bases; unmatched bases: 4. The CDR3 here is CASSHGRPTGELFF. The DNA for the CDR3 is TGTGCCAGCAGCCACGGGAGGCCCACCGGGGAGCTGTTTTTT.

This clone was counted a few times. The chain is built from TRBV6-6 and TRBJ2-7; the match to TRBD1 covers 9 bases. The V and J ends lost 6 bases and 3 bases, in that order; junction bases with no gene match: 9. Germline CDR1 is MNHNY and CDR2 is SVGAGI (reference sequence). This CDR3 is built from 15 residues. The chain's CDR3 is CASSSSGTGNYEQYF. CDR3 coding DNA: TGTGCCAGCAGCTCCTCCGGGACAGGGAACTACGAGCAGTACTTC.

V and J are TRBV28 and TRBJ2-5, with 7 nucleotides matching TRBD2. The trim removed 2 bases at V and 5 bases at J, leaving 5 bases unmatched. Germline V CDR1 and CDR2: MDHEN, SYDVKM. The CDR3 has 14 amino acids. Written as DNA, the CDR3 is TGTGCCAGCAGTTTAGCGGGAGTCGTGGAGACCCAGTACTTC. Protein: CASSLAGVVETQYF. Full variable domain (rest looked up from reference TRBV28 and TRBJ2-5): DVKVTQSSRYLVKRTGEKVFLECVQDMDHENMFWYRQDPGLGLRLIYFSYDVKMKEKGDIPEGYSVSREKKERFSLILESASTNQTSMYLCASSLAGVVETQYFGPGTRLLVL.

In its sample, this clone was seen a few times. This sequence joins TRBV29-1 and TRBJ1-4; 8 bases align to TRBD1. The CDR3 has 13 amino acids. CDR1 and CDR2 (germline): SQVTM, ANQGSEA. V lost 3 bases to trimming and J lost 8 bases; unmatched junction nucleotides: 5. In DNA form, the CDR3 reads TGCAGCGTTGACATTGGGGACAGGGAAAAACTGTTTTTT. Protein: CSVDIGDREKLFF. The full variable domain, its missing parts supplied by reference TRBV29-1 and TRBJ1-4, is SAVISQKPSRDICQRGTSLTIQCQVDSQVTMMFWYRQQPGQSLTLIATANQGSEATYESGFVIDKFPISRPNLTFSTLTVSNMSPEDSSIYLCSVDIGDREKLFFGSGTQLSVL.

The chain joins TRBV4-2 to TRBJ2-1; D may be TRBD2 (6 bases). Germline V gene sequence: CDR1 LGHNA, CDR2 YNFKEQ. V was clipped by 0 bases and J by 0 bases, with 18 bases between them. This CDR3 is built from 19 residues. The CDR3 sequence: CASSQDRRERAPSYNEQFF. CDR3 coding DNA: TGTGCCAGCAGCCAAGATCGGAGGGAGCGGGCCCCCTCCTACAATGAGCAGTTCTTC.

The CDR3 DNA is TGTGCCAGCTCACATCCCACCACAGGGGGCTACGAGCAGTACTTC. Its translation: CASSHPTTGGYEQYF. The V gene is TRBV18, the J gene TRBJ2-7; 8 positions agree with TRBD1. Germline V lookup: CDR1 KGHSH, CDR2 LQKENI. This CDR3 is 15 amino acids long. Unmatched junction bases numbered 8, after V lost 4 bases and J lost 3 bases. The complete variable domain, with remaining parts taken from reference TRBV18 and TRBJ2-7, reads NAGVMQNPRHLVRRRGQEARLRCSPMKGHSHVYWYRQLPEEGLKFMVYLQKENIIDESGMPKERFSAEFPKEGPSILRIQQVVRGDSAAYFCASSHPTTGGYEQYFGPGTRLTVT.

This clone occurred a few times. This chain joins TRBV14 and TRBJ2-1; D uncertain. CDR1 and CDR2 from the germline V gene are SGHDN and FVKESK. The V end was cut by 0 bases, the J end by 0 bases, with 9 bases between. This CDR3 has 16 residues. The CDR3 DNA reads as TGTGCCAGCAGCCAAGATGGGCAGAGCTCCTACAATGAGCAGTTCTTC. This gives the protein CASSQDGQSSYNEQFF.

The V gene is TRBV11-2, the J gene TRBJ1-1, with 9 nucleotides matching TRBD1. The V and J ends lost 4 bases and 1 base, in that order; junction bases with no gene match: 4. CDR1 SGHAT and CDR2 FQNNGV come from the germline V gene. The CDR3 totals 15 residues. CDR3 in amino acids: CASSSGTGQNTEAFF. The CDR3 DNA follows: TGTGCCAGCAGCTCCGGGACAGGGCAGAACACTGAAGCTTTCTTT.

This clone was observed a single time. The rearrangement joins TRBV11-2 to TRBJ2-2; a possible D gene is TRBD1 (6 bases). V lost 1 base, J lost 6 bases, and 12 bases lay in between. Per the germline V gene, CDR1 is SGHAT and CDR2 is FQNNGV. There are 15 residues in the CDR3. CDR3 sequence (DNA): TGTGCCAGCAGCTTAGGTGGACAGATGGCCGGGGAGCTGTTTTTT. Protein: CASSLGGQMAGELFF. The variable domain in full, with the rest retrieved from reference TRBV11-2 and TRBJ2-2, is EAGVAQSPRYKIIEKRQSVAFWCNPISGHATLYWYQQILGQGPKLLIQFQNNGVVDDSQLPKDRFSAERLKGVDSTLKIQPAKLEDSAVYLCASSLGGQMAGELFFGEGSRLTVL.

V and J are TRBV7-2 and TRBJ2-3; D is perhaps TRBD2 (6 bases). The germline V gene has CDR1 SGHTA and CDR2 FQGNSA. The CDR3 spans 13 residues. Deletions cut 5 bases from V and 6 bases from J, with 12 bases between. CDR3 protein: CASSPRLEDTQYF. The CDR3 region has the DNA TGTGCCAGCAGCCCCCGACTAGAGGATACGCAGTATTTT.

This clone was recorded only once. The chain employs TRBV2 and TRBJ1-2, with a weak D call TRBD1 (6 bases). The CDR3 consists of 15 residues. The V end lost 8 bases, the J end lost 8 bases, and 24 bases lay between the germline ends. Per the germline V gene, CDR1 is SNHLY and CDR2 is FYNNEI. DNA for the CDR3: TGTGCCAGCCGACCGGGACAAAGCCCTATGAGGGGCTACACCTTC. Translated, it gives CASRPGQSPMRGYTF.